The clone carrying this T cell receptor (beta chain) was seen a handful of times. This sample is drawn from a study of T cells in Graves' hyperthyroidism and ophthalmopathy. CDR3 length: 16 amino acids. Germline V gives CDR1 LNHNV, CDR2 YYDKDF (reference sequence). V was pared by 4 bases and J by 4 bases, with 10 bases of the junction left unmatched. RNA transcripts were the template for amplifying TCR beta CDR3 regions. First-round RT-PCR targeting the TCR CDR3 was performed with the HTBI primer set. From the multiplex PCR reads, TCRdb called clonotypes with MiXCR, one entry per CDR3 protein. This table has hundreds of thousands of distinct CDR3 sequences, over 15% appearing once. Each patient was aged 18 to 65 and had newly diagnosed hyperthyroidism of under 2 months' duration.

Sequenced input: blood. The chain uses TRBV15 and TRBJ2-1; 7 nucleotides match TRBD1. This receptor was identified in a woman between 50 and 59 years old with Graves' hyperthyroidism that later progressed to Graves' ophthalmopathy. The CDR3: CATSIPTGIGYNEQFF. The CDR3 nucleotides read TGTGCCACCAGCATCCCGACAGGGATTGGTTACAATGAGCAGTTCTTC. Filled out from reference TRBV15 and TRBJ2-1, the complete variable domain reads DAMVIQNPRYQVTQFGKPVTLSCSQTLNHNVMYWYQQKSSQAPKLLFHYYDKDFNNEADTPDNFQSRRPNTSFCFLDIRSPGLGDTAMYLCATSIPTGIGYNEQFFGPGTRLTVL.